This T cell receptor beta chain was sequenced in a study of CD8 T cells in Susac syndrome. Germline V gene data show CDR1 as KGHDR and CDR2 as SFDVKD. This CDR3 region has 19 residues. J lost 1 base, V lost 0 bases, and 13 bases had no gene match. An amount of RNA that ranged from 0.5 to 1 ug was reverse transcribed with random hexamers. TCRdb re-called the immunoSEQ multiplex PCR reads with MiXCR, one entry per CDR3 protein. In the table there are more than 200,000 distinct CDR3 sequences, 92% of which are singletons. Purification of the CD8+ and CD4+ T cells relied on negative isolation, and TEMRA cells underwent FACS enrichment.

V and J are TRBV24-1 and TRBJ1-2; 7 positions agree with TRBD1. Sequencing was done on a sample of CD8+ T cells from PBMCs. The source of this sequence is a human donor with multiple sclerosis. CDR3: CATSDLPGGGGGGNYGYTF. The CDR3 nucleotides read TGTGCCACCAGTGATTTGCCTGGGGGAGGGGGCGGCGGTAACTATGGCTACACCTTC.